Shown below are 32 T cell receptor beta chains from a single sample sequenced in a study of T-cell reconstitution after alpha-beta-depleted transplantation in children (dated by TCRdb to between 2015 and 2016). This sample's treatment or condition label indicates: allogeneic hematopoietic cell transplantation with graft depleted of TCRalphabeta T cells and CD19 B cells. Libraries were prepared through PCR. TCRdb lists the instrument as Illumina HiSeq 2500. To normalize quantification of the TCRbeta repertoire, the TCR libraries were built with molecular barcoding that relied on unique molecular identifiers. TCRdb cleaned the public reads at Q25 with fastp, built clones with MiXCR and kept in-frame beta chains. Duplicate CDR3 protein sequences are folded into a single record with the most common DNA and genes. Present in this sample are around 700,000 distinct CDR3 sequences, around 13% of which were seen just once. The ten largest account for about 0.79% of the sample.

The sample consisted of PBMCs, taken before TCRalphabeta/CD19-depleted stem cell transplant. These receptors were collected from a girl aged 2 to 9 with congenital amegakaryocytic thrombocytopenia, due to receive a stem cell transplant.

This clonotype was detected a few times. The rearrangement links TRBV20-1 to TRBJ2-1; D is perhaps TRBD1 (6 bases). The V end lost 0 bases, the J end lost 6 bases, and 15 bases lay between the germline ends. Germline V gene sequence: CDR1 DFQATT, CDR2 SNEGSKA (reference sequence). The CDR3 runs 15 residues. The CDR3 DNA is TGCAGTGCTAGAGATCTATCGAGGGGGATCAATGAGCAGTTCTTC. Encoded protein: CSARDLSRGINEQFF.

In this sample, this clonotype turned up a few times. This sequence joins TRBV21-1 and TRBJ2-7; TRBD1 was called by the table and not checked on the DNA. TRBV21-1 is recorded as a pseudogene. The CDR3 length is 24 residues. The CDR3 loop reads CASSKTRVDDIRPQGGRSIYEQYF. CDR3 DNA sequence: TGTGCCAGCAGCAAAACACGGGTGGATGATATCCGGCCACAGGGAGGTAGGAGCATCTACGAGCAGTACTTC.

Of note for this clonotype: This sequence may be a read error, since a much larger clone differs from it by one base. The J gene is TRBJ2-3, the V gene TRBV20-1; D might be TRBD2 (6 bases). Per germline, CDR1 DFQATT and CDR2 SNEGSKA (reference sequence). Trimming pared 5 bases from V and 0 bases from J, leaving 15 bases between. This CDR3 is built from 15 residues. CDR3 DNA sequence: TGCAGTGCTGGGCCGGTTAGCGGTAGCACAGATACGCAGTATTTT. Residues: CSAGPVSGSTDTQYF.

This clonotype was detected many times. The chain links TRBV20-1 to TRBJ2-2; 7 bases are a match to TRBD2. Germline CDR1 DFQATT, CDR2 SNEGSKA (reference sequence). V lost 0 bases, J lost 5 bases, and 15 bases stayed unmatched. The CDR3 covers 18 residues. The CDR3 here is CSARDYLIGGSRTGELFF. The DNA for the CDR3 is TGCAGTGCTAGAGATTATCTTATTGGCGGGAGTCGGACCGGGGAGCTGTTTTTT.

The table lists this clonotype with a few counts. As DNA, the CDR3 is TGTGCCAGCAGGCAACAGGGGGTTAGCACTGAAGCTTTCTTT. Amino acid sequence: CASRQQGVSTEAFF. This chain uses TRBV27 with TRBJ1-1, with 8 bases lining up with TRBD1. Germline V gene data show CDR1 as MNHEY and CDR2 as SMNVEV (reference sequence). With 6 bases clipped from V and 4 bases from J, the junction kept 7 bases outside the gene matches. This CDR3 is built from 14 residues.

A remark on this clonotype: This may arise from a read error, as a much more abundant clone is one base away. The chain is built from TRBV28 and TRBJ2-7, with 9 positions matching TRBD2. Judging by the DNA end, TRBJ2-1 fits better; the J call may be wrong. The CDR3 runs 15 residues. The germline gives CDR1 MDHEN, CDR2 SYDVKM. The CDR3 is CASSLAGGTSYEQFF. CDR3 bases: TGTGCCAGCAGTTTGGCGGGAGGGACCTCCTACGAGCAGTTCTTC.

This chain connects TRBV28 to TRBJ1-1; D ambiguous. The CDR3 has 14 residues. Looked up from germline, CDR1 is MDHEN and CDR2 is SYDVKM. Trimming removed 6 bases at V and 1 base at J, with 12 bases between. The CDR3 sequence is CASREVTSNTEAFF. In DNA, the CDR3 is TGTGCCAGCAGGGAAGTTACCTCGAACACTGAAGCTTTCTTT.

In regard to this clonotype: Compared with germline, one end of the junction differs, possibly owing to a read error. The chain couples TRBV12-3 or TRBV12-4 to TRBJ2-3; a weak D match, TRBD2 (6 bases). The CDR3 consists of 15 residues. The CDR3 protein is CASRPAGFNTDTRYF. DNA for the CDR3: TGTGCCAGCAGGCCAGCGGGTTTCAACACAGATACGCGGTATTTT.

This clonotype was observed at least ten times. This sequence joins TRBV6-5 and TRBJ2-6; D remains ambiguous. The germline V and J ends were trimmed by 2 bases and 1 base, with 6 bases remaining between them. Germline CDR1 and CDR2: MNHEY and SVGAGI. The CDR3 sequence is 15 residues long. Here the CDR3 reads CASSYRLSGANVLTF. The CDR3 DNA reads as TGTGCCAGCAGTTACAGGTTGTCTGGGGCCAACGTCCTGACTTTC.

The chain uses TRBV20-1 and TRBJ2-1; 14 bases match TRBD2. Germline V gene data show CDR1 as DFQATT and CDR2 as SNEGSKA (reference sequence). The CDR3 has 14 residues. V shed 6 bases and J 7 bases; nucleotides not matched to a gene: 5. CDR3 coding DNA: TGCAGTGCCTCGACTAGCGGGAGGGCGAATGAGCAGTTCTTC. This translates into CSASTSGRANEQFF.

The gene calls are TRBV12-3 or TRBV12-4 and TRBJ2-1; D gene uncertain. V was pared by 3 bases and J by 8 bases, with 11 bases between. This CDR3 has 13 amino acids. The CDR3 DNA reads TGTGCCAGCAGTTTGTCAAGGGTGTATGAGCAGTTCTTC. It yields the protein CASSLSRVYEQFF.

This chain connects TRBV20-1 to TRBJ2-7; 8 bases map to TRBD2. Germline CDR1 and CDR2: DFQATT and SNEGSKA (reference sequence). This CDR3 spans 15 amino acids. With V trimmed by 5 bases and J by 0 bases, 9 bases remained unmatched. CDR3 sequence (DNA): TGCAGTGCTCGACCACTAGCGGACCACTCCTACGAGCAGTACTTC. Amino acids: CSARPLADHSYEQYF.

The table lists this clonotype with many counts. V is TRBV20-1 and J is TRBJ1-2; the D is unclear. Germline values: CDR1 DFQATT, CDR2 SNEGSKA (reference sequence). This CDR3 is built from 12 residues. The CDR3 protein is CSQILLTGGYTF. The CDR3 DNA reads TGCAGCCAGATTTTGCTTACTGGTGGCTACACCTTC.

This clonotype was recorded a few times. The rearrangement joins TRBV29-1 to TRBJ2-4, with 11 bases that match TRBD2. Germline lookup yields CDR1 SQVTM and CDR2 ANQGSEA. V gave up 7 bases and J gave up 0 bases; unmatched junction bases: 8. The CDR3 has 16 residues. The CDR3 region is CSGKGLAELAKNIQYF. The CDR3 DNA reads as TGCAGCGGAAAGGGACTAGCGGAACTAGCCAAAAACATTCAGTACTTC.

This chain uses TRBV6-1 with TRBJ2-7; 12 bases agree with TRBD2. Germline assignment: CDR1 MNHNS and CDR2 SASEGT. The V segment lost 6 bases and the J segment 8 bases; nucleotides outside the gene matches: 14. This CDR3 comprises 16 residues. As DNA, the CDR3 is TGTGCCAGCAGGTGGACTAGCGGGGACGCCGCCCTTAAGCAGTACTTC. It encodes CASRWTSGDAALKQYF.

The chain is built from TRBV7-2 and TRBJ2-1, with TRBD2 matching 9 bases. Germline V gene sequence: CDR1 SGHTA, CDR2 FQGNSA. The CDR3 runs 22 residues. V shed 4 bases, J shed 5 bases, and the junction held 27 bases outside the gene matches. The chain's CDR3 is CASSWNAGYSGRKGLIDNEQFF. CDR3 nucleotide sequence: TGTGCCAGCAGCTGGAACGCCGGGTACAGCGGGAGGAAAGGGCTCATCGACAATGAGCAGTTCTTC.

In this sample, this clonotype turned up many times. The J gene is TRBJ2-7, the V gene TRBV20-1; no clear D. Trimming stripped 6 bases from V and 3 bases from J, with 6 bases between. The CDR3 runs 10 residues. Germline values: CDR1 DFQATT, CDR2 SNEGSKA (reference sequence). CDR3 in DNA: TGCAGTGCCAGTCACTACGAGCAGTACTTC. Its protein product is CSASHYEQYF.

Ten or more counts support this clonotype. This sequence joins TRBV5-1 and TRBJ2-1; D gene unclear. V was clipped by 3 bases and J by 3 bases, with 16 bases between them. Per germline, CDR1 SGHRS and CDR2 YFSETQ. The CDR3 sequence is 16 residues long. CDR3 nucleotide sequence: TGCGCCAGCAGCTCGGAATCCGGACCCGTCTACAATGAGCAGTTCTTC. Translated, it gives CASSSESGPVYNEQFF.

This clonotype has just a few counts. This sequence joins TRBV29-1 and TRBJ2-5; TRBD1 aligns across 7 bases. There are 13 residues in the CDR3. Germline V CDR1 and CDR2: SQVTM, ANQGSEA. The V segment lost 3 bases and the J segment 6 bases; nucleotides outside the gene matches: 7. The CDR3 DNA is TGCAGCGTTGACGAGGGGGCAGTACAGACCCAGTACTTC. Translation: CSVDEGAVQTQYF.

The V and J genes are TRBV29-1 and TRBJ2-2; D not resolved. Trimming removed 3 bases from V and 6 bases from J, with 11 bases in between. The CDR3 runs 13 residues. Germline V lookup: CDR1 SQVTM, CDR2 ANQGSEA. DNA for the CDR3: TGCAGCGTTGAGACCGCCGCCGCCGGGGAGCTGTTTTTT. Its translation: CSVETAAAGELFF.

This clonotype was detected a few times. The rearrangement uses TRBV7-6 and TRBJ2-2; D not resolved. The CDR3 consists of 14 residues. Trimming left V 5 bases short and J 7 bases short, with 14 bases between. Germline lookup yields CDR1 SGHVS and CDR2 FNYEAQ. Here the CDR3 reads CASSRTTHGGELFF. The CDR3 nucleotides read TGTGCCAGCAGCCGAACGACCCACGGCGGGGAGCTGTTTTTT.

V is TRBV7-3 and J is TRBJ2-3; maybe TRBD1 (6 bases). The germline CDR1 and CDR2 sequences are SGHTA and FQGTGA. With 5 bases removed from V and 4 bases from J, the gap between germline ends came to 37 bases. The CDR3 is 22 amino acids. As DNA, the CDR3 is TGTGCCAGCAGCCCCAGGGGTCAAACGATTTTACCGGATGGAGATTTGCCAGATACGCAGTATTTT. Protein: CASSPRGQTILPDGDLPDTQYF.

The chain recombines TRBV7-6 with TRBJ2-2; D is unclear. Germline assignment: CDR1 SGHVS and CDR2 FNYEAQ. This CDR3 has 15 amino acids. Trimming pared 0 bases from V and 3 bases from J, leaving 8 bases between. CDR3 residues: CASSLAQLDTGELFF. As DNA, the CDR3 is TGTGCCAGCAGCTTAGCGCAACTGGACACCGGGGAGCTGTTTTTT. Full variable domain (missing parts from reference TRBV7-6 and TRBJ2-2): GAGVSQSPRYKVTKRGQDVALRCDPISGHVSLYWYRQALGQGPEFLTYFNYEAQQDKSGLPNDRFSAERPEGSISTLTIQRTEQRDSAMYRCASSLAQLDTGELFFGEGSRLTVL.

This clonotype was counted only a few times. This chain joins TRBV7-6 and TRBJ2-7, with a weak D call TRBD1 (6 bases). The germline V gene encodes CDR1 SGHVS and CDR2 FNYEAQ. V lost 8 bases and J lost 3, with 23 bases in between. The CDR3 consists of 16 residues. CDR3 amino acids: CASGPPGHILGYEQYF. Here the CDR3 DNA reads TGTGCCAGCGGTCCGCCGGGACACATCCTTGGCTACGAGCAGTACTTC. Looking up the rest from reference TRBV7-6 and TRBJ2-7 gives the full variable domain: GAGVSQSPRYKVTKRGQDVALRCDPISGHVSLYWYRQALGQGPEFLTYFNYEAQQDKSGLPNDRFSAERPEGSISTLTIQRTEQRDSAMYRCASGPPGHILGYEQYFGPGTRLTVT.

The rearrangement links TRBV28 to TRBJ2-4; 7 nucleotides match TRBD1. This CDR3 spans 14 amino acids. V gave up 6 bases and J gave up 5 bases; unmatched junction bases: 7. CDR1 MDHEN and CDR2 SYDVKM come from the germline V gene. CDR3 nucleotides: TGTGCCAGCAGGGACCAGGGGGTTGAAAACATTCAGTACTTC. Protein: CASRDQGVENIQYF.

CDR3: CASSQEKVNQPQHF. CDR3 DNA sequence: TGCGCCAGCAGCCAAGAGAAGGTGAATCAGCCCCAGCATTTT. V usage is TRBV4-1 and J usage is TRBJ1-5, with D uncertain. Germline-derived CDR1 and CDR2 are MGHRA and YSYEKL. Trimming removed 0 bases from V and 4 bases from J, with 7 bases in between. CDR3 length equals 14 residues.

The table lists this clonotype with a few counts. The chain employs TRBV12-3 or TRBV12-4 and TRBJ2-7, with 11 bases lining up with TRBD2. This CDR3 region has 14 residues. The trim removed 5 bases at V and 7 bases at J, leaving 7 bases unmatched. The CDR3 nucleotides read TGTGCCAGCAGTGAACTAGCGGGGGATTTTGAGCAGTACTTC. Translation gives CASSELAGDFEQYF.

This clonotype was seen ten or more times. The chain links TRBV5-1 to TRBJ1-1, with D unclear. V dropped 0 bases and J dropped 1 base, with 4 bases sitting between them. CDR1 is SGHRS and CDR2 is YFSETQ in the germline V gene. The CDR3 covers 13 residues. CDR3 DNA sequence: TGCGCCAGCAGCTTGGCCAAGAACACTGAAGCTTTCTTT. This encodes CASSLAKNTEAFF.

This clonotype was recorded at least ten times. This rearrangement joins TRBV20-1 to TRBJ2-3, with D possibly being TRBD2 (8 bases). V was cut by 5 bases and J by 4 bases, with 19 bases left in between. The CDR3 totals 15 residues. Germline V gene data show CDR1 as DFQATT and CDR2 as SNEGSKA (reference sequence). In DNA, the CDR3 is TGCAGTGCTCTCCAGCGGGAGCAGGGGGCAGATACGCAGTATTTT. This translates into CSALQREQGADTQYF.

This clonotype appeared once. This chain connects TRBV5-1 to TRBJ2-7; the match to TRBD2 covers 16 bases. V was pared by 3 bases and J by 2 bases, with 11 bases of the junction left unmatched. Germline loops: CDR1 SGHRS, CDR2 YFSETQ. The CDR3 contains 19 residues. This CDR3 reads CASSWDLTGLAGGPYEQYF. Here the CDR3 DNA reads TGCGCCAGCAGCTGGGATCTAACGGGACTAGCGGGAGGGCCCTACGAGCAGTACTTC.

The chain joins TRBV7-9 to TRBJ2-5, with D possibly TRBD1 on 6 matching bases. Germline loops: CDR1 SEHNR, CDR2 FQNEAQ (reference sequence). Trimming removed 6 bases from V and 2 bases from J, with 13 bases in between. This CDR3 has 14 amino acids. CDR3 nucleotides: TGTGCCAGCAGAACAGGGATTCCGCAAGAGACCCAGTACTTC. Its protein is CASRTGIPQETQYF.

This chain connects TRBV20-1 to TRBJ2-1, with 13 bases fitting TRBD2. CDR1 and CDR2 (germline): DFQATT, SNEGSKA (reference sequence). With 6 bases clipped from V and 4 bases from J, the junction kept 15 bases outside the gene matches. CDR3 length: 18 amino acids. The CDR3 bases are TGCAGTGCCCCGAAAGCCGGACTAGCGGGAGTTTTGTACAATGAGCAGTTCTTC. Residues: CSAPKAGLAGVLYNEQFF.